Included here is one T cell receptor beta chain sequence, with context. Its antigen is unknown. No base quality information exists; no much larger clone differs at one position. These data belong to a study of shared clonotypes between healthy human individuals (TCRdb year 2020). Some background on the complete study: The cohort included a few men and a couple of women between 18 and 49 years of age. For each donor, three plates each were used for CD4 naive and CD4 memory, two plates were used for CD8 naive, and one plate was used for CD8 memory. To estimate repertoire size and how much clonotype sharing occurs between individuals, the study deeply sequenced the blood TCR repertoires of five healthy adults. To increase sequencing depth and limit assay-specific biases, different laboratories used diverse techniques to prepare libraries and sequence TCR repertoires. Between about 0.94 and 8.9 billion PBMCs per donor were obtained by leukapheresis.

On the study overall, not on this receptor specifically: Pairwise subsampling indicated that sequencing depth was expected to affect the degree of clonotype sharing among donors. Because the study included only a small number of donors, the genetic and exposure-history diversity represented was limited. Sampling was restricted to blood, and TCR repertoires in tissues likely differ from the TCR repertoires found in blood. Rarefaction of sorted-subset datasets indicated incomplete sequencing despite the large sequencing depth. Larger estimated clonotype richness was generally found for naive subsets than for memory subsets. When a handful of donors were compared, the shared fraction of clonotypes was about 5% for naive CD4, over 3% for naive CD8, roughly 2.5% for memory CD4, and approximately 0.4% for memory CD8. Compared with non-shared clonotypes, the clonotypes found in all four sorted-subset donors had higher generation probabilities.

TCR CDR3 regions were amplified from genomic DNA by multiplex PCR using the deep immunoSEQ assay. For each cell subset, the extracted genomic DNA was distributed evenly across all wells of several immunoSEQ 96-well plates, and each plate served as one replicate. For sorted subsets, roughly 200 ng of genomic DNA, equivalent to around 31,000 T cell genomes, went into each replicate PCR. Purified libraries were quantified with a Qubit 3.0 fluorometer, sized on a Bioanalyzer 2100, and re-quantified with the KAPA Library Quantification kit. A separate single-read 150-cycle Illumina NextSeq 550 flow cell was used to sequence each immunoSEQ 96-well plate. Concerning the study's data processing: The immunoSEQ output contained only junctional sequences without quality scores, so filtering could not match that applied to full-length reads. Sequences were annotated with PyIR, a Python wrapper for IgBLAST v1.9, using IMGT germline references to assign V/J genes and CDR3. Reads were filtered out if the reads had weak V/J assignments (E-value above 1e-6), no CDR3, stop codons, out-of-frame junctions, or ambiguous translated residues. A V3J clonotype was defined by an identical inferred V gene, J gene, and CDR3 amino acid sequence. To compute the percentage overlap between repertoires, the number of shared unique clonotypes was divided by the size of the smaller repertoire. RTK rarefaction, the Chao1 estimator, and Recon v2.1 estimates of unobserved clonotypes were used to assess repertoire richness. Generation probabilities were computed with OLGA for all TCRbeta clonotypes obtained by the gDNA method from a handful of donors. TCRdb limited this immuneACCESS table to in-frame rearrangements with V and J called. A share of clones is missing; checked studies link under half to unresolved V genes, and the rest is unexplained. The DNA gave D and trimming, while V, J and clone size come from that table. The sample yields about a million clones; roughly 80% were counted once. The leading ten clones occupy 1.2% to 1.5% of the sample.

V is cut back by 4 bases and J by 6 bases, with 14 bases in the junction unmatched. The germline V gene yields SGHDT for CDR1 and YYEEEE for CDR2. The CDR3 covers 17 residues, taking in both the cysteine and the phenylalanine. Only the CDR3 part of the read is kept: 51 bases, read in frame from the first base. The donors were healthy, HIV-negative adults who had no recently reported acute infections or vaccinations. All donors were Caucasian adults living in Nashville, Tennessee, USA. CD4+ T cells were enriched by magnetic negative selection; naive cells were then positively selected on CD45RA, and the negative fraction formed the memory subset. Blood was obtained by leukapheresis, after which PBMCs were separated by Ficoll-Histopaque density gradient centrifugation and cryopreserved in liquid nitrogen vapor phase. Analytical flow cytometry was used to check the purity and quantity of every magnetically sorted T cell population. Each sorted fraction had its genomic DNA isolated and then quantified by UV absorbance on a Nanodrop 2000c.

Source material: memory CD4+ T cells sorted from blood. This specimen's cell subset or site label, interpreted: CD45RA-negative fraction. The receptor chain draws on TRBV5-6 and TRBJ2-3, with 10 bases aligning to TRBD2. This clonotype was sampled from a man between 18 and 29 years old in good health. CDR3 region: CASSLLLLAGARDTQYF. The DNA reads as follows: TGTGCCAGCAGCCTACTCCTCCTAGCGGGGGCCAGGGATACGCAGTATTTT.